This record concerns one TCR beta chain sequence. PCRs were each spiked with synthetic TCR analog templates. The repertoire was sequenced with immunoSEQ multiplex PCR; TCRdb's copy has only in-frame clones and lacks some. The repertoire holds 50,000 or so clones, with roughly 80% as singletons. The data stem from a study of PD-L1 blockade in urothelial cancer. Noted time point: pretreatment peripheral blood. The sample in question was PBMCs, obtained around atezolizumab (anti-PD-L1) treatment. This receptor was taken from a man aged 50 or older with urothelial cancer.

The CDR3 loop is CASSLAGGPWETQYF. DNA for the CDR3: TGTGCCAGCAGCCTAGCGGGGGGGCCTTGGGAGACCCAGTACTTC. V gene TRBV6-6 combines with J gene TRBJ2-5; TRBD2 aligns across 12 bases. Trimming removed 6 bases from V and 5 bases from J; junction bases left unmatched: 7. Germline V lookup: CDR1 MNHNY, CDR2 SVGAGI (reference sequence). The CDR3 has 15 amino acids.